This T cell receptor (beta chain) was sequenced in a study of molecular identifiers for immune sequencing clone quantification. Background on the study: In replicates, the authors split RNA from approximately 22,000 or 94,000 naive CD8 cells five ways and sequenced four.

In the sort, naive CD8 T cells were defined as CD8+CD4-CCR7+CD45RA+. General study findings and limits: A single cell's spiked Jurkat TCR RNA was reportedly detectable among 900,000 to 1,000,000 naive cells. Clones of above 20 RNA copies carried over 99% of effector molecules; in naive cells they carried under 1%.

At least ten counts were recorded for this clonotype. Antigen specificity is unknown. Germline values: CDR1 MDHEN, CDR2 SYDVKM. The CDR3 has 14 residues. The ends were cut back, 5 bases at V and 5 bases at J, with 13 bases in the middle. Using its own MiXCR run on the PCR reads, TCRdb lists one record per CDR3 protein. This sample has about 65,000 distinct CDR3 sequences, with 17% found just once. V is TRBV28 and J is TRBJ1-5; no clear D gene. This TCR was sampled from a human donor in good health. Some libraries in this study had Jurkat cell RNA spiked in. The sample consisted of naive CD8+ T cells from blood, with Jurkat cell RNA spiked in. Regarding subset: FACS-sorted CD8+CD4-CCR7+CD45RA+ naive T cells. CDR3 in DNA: TGTGCCAGCAGTCCGCTCAGGTCCCATCAGCCCCAGCATTTT. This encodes CASSPLRSHQPQHF.